Below, 5 T cell receptor beta chains from the same sample are listed, as sequenced in a study of CD8+CD57+ T cells in acquired aplastic anemia. Using genomic DNA as the template, TCR beta VDJ and CDR3 profiling was carried out. TCRdb re-called the reads with MiXCR, one entry per CDR3 protein. The profile covers fewer than 250,000 distinct CDR3 sequences, with about 44% appearing a single time and 6.5% to 10% taken by the ten largest. Flow cytometry had shown expanded CD8+CD57+ cells in the patients chosen for sequencing. What was sequenced was sorted CD4+, CD8+, or CD8+CD57+ T cells (not recorded which) from PBMCs. These receptors originate from a human donor with aplastic anemia.

This clonotype was detected only once. One base away lies a much larger clone, so this may be a sequencing read error. The gene calls are TRBV6-5 and TRBJ2-7; D uncertain. Looked up from germline, CDR1 is MNHEY and CDR2 is SVGAGI. The CDR3 length is 13 residues. The CDR3 protein is CASSYSETYEQCF. The CDR3 DNA sequence: TGTGCCAGCAGTTACTCGGAGACCTACGAGCAGTGCTTC.

This clonotype was recorded many times. J is TRBJ1-4 and V is TRBV20-1; 7 nucleotides match TRBD1. CDR3 length equals 16 residues. V shed 1 base, J shed 4 bases, and the junction held 9 bases outside the gene matches. CDR1 is DFQATT and CDR2 is SNEGSKA in the germline V gene (reference sequence). DNA of the CDR3: TGCAGTGCTAGAGTACAACCGGGACAGTATAATGAAAAACTGTTTTTT. It yields the protein CSARVQPGQYNEKLFF.

This clonotype has only a few counts. Just one base apart from a much larger clone, this may be a read error. In this CDR3 the conserved last residue, phenylalanine or tryptophan, is missing, so a read error is likely. This rearrangement joins TRBV20-1 to TRBJ2-2, with unresolved D. Trimming took off 5 bases at V and 4 bases at J, with 2 bases between the two ends. Germline CDR1 is DFQATT and CDR2 is SNEGSKA (reference sequence). The CDR3 is made up of 10 amino acids. CDR3 DNA: TGCAGTGCTGGCACCGGGGAGCTGTTTCTT. Encoded protein: CSAGTGELFL.

The chain joins TRBV25-1 to TRBJ1-1, with D perhaps TRBD1 (5 bases). The germline gives CDR1 MGHDK, CDR2 SYGVNS. V was cut by 2 bases and J by 3 bases, with 13 bases left in between. The CDR3 totals 15 residues. The chain's CDR3 is CASSERARGYTEAFF. The CDR3 coding sequence is TGTGCCAGCAGTGAACGGGCGAGGGGTTACACTGAAGCTTTCTTT. The variable domain in full, with the rest retrieved from reference TRBV25-1 and TRBJ1-1, is EADIYQTPRYLVIGTGKKITLECSQTMGHDKMYWYQQDPGMELHLIHYSYGVNSTEKGDLSSESTVSRIRTEHFPLTLESARPSHTSQYLCASSERARGYTEAFFGQGTRLTVV.

This clonotype was seen repeatedly, ten times or more. V usage is TRBV20-1 and J usage is TRBJ2-7; TRBD2 matches 7 bases. The CDR3 sequence is 13 residues long. The V gene end was trimmed by 2 bases and the J gene end by 6 bases; junction bases not matched to a gene: 7. Germline V gene sequence: CDR1 DFQATT, CDR2 SNEGSKA (reference sequence). The CDR3 sequence: CSARSRLAREQYF. The CDR3 DNA sequence: TGCAGTGCTAGATCAAGACTAGCTCGCGAGCAGTACTTC.